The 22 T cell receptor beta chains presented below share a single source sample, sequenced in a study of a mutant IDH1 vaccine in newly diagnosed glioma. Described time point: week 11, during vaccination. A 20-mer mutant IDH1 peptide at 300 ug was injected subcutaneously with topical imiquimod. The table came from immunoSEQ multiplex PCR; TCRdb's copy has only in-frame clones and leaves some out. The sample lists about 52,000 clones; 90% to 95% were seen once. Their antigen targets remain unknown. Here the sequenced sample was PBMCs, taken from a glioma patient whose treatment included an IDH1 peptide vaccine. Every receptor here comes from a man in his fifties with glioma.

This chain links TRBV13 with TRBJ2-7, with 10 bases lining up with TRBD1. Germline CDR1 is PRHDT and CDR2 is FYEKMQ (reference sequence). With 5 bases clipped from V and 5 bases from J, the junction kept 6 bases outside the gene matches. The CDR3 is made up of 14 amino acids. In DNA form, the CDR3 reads TGTGCCAGCAGCACTCCGGGACAGGGGAACGAGCAGTACTTC. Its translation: CASSTPGQGNEQYF.

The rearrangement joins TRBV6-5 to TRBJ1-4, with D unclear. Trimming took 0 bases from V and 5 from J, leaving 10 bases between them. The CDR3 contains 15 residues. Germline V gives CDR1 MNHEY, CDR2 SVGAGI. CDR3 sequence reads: CASSYSTYGNEKLFF. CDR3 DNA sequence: TGTGCCAGCAGTTACTCGACATACGGAAATGAAAAACTGTTTTTT.

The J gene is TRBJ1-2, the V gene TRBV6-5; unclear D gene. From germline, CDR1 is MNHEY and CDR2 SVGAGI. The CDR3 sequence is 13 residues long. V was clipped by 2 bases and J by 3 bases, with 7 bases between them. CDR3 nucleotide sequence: TGTGCCAGCAGTTACGGGAGAGACTATGGCTACACCTTC. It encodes CASSYGRDYGYTF.

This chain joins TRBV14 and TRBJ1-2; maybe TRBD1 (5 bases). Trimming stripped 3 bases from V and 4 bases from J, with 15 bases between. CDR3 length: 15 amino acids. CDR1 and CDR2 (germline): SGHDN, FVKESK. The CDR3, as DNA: TGTGCCAGCAGCCAGGATCAGGGATCCATCTATGGCTACACCTTC. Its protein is CASSQDQGSIYGYTF.

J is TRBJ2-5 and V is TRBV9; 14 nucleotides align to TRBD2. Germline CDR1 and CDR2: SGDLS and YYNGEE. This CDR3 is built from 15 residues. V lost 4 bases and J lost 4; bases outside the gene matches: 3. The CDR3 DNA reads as TGTGCCAGCAGCTCAGGACTAGCGGGGGGAGAGACCCAGTACTTC. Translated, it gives CASSSGLAGGETQYF.

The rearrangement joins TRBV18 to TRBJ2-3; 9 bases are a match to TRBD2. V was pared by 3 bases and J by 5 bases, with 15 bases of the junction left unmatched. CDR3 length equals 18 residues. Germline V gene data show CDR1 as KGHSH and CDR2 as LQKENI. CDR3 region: CASSPPEGLAGGQDTQYF. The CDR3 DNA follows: TGTGCCAGCTCACCGCCCGAGGGGCTGGCGGGGGGGCAAGATACGCAGTATTTT.

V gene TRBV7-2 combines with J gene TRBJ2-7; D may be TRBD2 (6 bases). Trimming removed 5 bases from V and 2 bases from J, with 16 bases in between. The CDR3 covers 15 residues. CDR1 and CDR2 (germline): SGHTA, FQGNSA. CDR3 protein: CASSRTPGEAYEQYF. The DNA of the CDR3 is TGTGCCAGCAGCCGTACCCCGGGGGAGGCCTACGAGCAGTACTTC.

CDR3 residues: CASSSQGTEAFF. For the CDR3, the DNA is TGTGCCAGCAGCTCCCAAGGCACTGAAGCTTTCTTT. V and J are TRBV11-3 and TRBJ1-1; D gene uncertain. CDR3 length equals 12 residues. Trimming left V 4 bases short and J 4 bases short, with 7 bases between. From germline, CDR1 is SGHNT and CDR2 YENEEA.

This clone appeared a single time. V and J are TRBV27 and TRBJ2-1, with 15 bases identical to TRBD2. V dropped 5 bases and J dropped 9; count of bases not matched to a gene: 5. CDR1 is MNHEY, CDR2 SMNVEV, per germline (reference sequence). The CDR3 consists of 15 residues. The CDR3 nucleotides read TGTGCCAGCAGTCTAGGGACTAGCGGGGGGTTTGAGCAGTTCTTC. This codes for CASSLGTSGGFEQFF.

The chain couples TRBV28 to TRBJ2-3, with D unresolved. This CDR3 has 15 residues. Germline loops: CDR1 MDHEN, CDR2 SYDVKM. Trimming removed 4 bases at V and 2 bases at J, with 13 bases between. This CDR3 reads CASSSPLVFTDTQYF. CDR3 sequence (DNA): TGTGCCAGCAGTTCACCGCTCGTCTTCACAGATACGCAGTATTTT.

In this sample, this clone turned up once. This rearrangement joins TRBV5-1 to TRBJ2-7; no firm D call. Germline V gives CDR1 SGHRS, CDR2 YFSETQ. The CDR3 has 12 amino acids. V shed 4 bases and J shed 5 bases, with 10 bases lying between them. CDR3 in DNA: TGCGCCAGCAGCCCGGTTCGGGACGAGCAGTACTTC. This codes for CASSPVRDEQYF.

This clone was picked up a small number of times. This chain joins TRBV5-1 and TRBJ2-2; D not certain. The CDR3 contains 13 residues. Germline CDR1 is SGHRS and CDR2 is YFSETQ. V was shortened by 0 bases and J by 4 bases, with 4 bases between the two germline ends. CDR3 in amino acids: CASSLGVTGELFF. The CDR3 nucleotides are TGCGCCAGCAGCTTGGGGGTCACCGGGGAGCTGTTTTTT.

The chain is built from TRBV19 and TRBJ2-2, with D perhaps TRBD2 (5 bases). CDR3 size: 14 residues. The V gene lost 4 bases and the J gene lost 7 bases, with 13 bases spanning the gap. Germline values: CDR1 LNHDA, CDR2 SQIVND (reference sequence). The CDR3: CASSTSDFGGELFF. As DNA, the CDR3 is TGTGCCAGTAGTACCTCGGACTTCGGCGGGGAGCTGTTTTTT. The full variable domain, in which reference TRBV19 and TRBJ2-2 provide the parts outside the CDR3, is DGGITQSPKYLFRKEGQNVTLSCEQNLNHDAMYWYRQDPGQGLRLIYYSQIVNDFQKGDIAEGYSVSREKKESFPLTVTSAQKNPTAFYLCASSTSDFGGELFFGEGSRLTVL.

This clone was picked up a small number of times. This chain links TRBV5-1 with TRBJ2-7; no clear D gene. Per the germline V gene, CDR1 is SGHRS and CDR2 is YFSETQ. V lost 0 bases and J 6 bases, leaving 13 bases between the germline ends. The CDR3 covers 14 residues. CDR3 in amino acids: CASSLDLRSGEQYF. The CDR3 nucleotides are TGCGCCAGCAGCTTGGATCTCCGGTCGGGCGAGCAGTACTTC.

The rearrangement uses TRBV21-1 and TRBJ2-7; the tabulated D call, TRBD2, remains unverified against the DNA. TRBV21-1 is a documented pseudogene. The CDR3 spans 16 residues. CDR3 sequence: CASSRSSGRTRHEQYF. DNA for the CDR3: TGTGCCAGCAGCAGGTCTAGCGGGAGAACTCGCCACGAGCAGTACTTC.

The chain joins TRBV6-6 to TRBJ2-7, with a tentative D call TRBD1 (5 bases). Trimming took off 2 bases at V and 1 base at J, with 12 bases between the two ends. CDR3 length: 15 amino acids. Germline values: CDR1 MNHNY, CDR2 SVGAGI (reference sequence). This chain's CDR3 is CASSYAEDTSYEQYF. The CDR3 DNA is TGTGCCAGCAGTTACGCAGAGGACACATCCTACGAGCAGTACTTC.

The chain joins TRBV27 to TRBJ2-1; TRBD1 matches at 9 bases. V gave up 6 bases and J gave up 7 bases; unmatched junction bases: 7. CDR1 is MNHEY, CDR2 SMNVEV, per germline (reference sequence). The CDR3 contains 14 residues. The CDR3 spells CASREDRGGNEQFF. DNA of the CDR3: TGTGCCAGCAGAGAGGACAGGGGTGGGAATGAGCAGTTCTTC.

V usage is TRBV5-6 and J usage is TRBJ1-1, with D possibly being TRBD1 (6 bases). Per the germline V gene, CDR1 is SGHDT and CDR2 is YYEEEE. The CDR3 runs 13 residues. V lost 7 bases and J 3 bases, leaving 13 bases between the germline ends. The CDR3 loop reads CASRRRGYTEAFF. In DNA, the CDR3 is TGTGCCAGCCGGCGCAGGGGATACACTGAAGCTTTCTTT.

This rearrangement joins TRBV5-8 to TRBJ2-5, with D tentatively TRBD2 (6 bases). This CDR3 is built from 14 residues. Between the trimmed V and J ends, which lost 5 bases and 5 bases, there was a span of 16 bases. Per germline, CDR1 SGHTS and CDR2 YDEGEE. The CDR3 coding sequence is TGTGCCAGCAGTCAGGGACGGGACTGGGAGACCCAGTACTTC. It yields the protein CASSQGRDWETQYF.

Written as DNA, the CDR3 is TGTGCCAGCTCGCAAGGACAGGGAAGGGGCCAGGGGTCTCTCAATGAGCAGTTCTTC. Protein: CASSQGQGRGQGSLNEQFF. This sequence joins TRBV18 and TRBJ2-1; 8 bases fit TRBD1. Germline CDR1 and CDR2: KGHSH and LQKENI. CDR3 length: 19 residues. V trimming: 6 bases; J trimming: 6 bases; junction bases outside the gene matches: 22.

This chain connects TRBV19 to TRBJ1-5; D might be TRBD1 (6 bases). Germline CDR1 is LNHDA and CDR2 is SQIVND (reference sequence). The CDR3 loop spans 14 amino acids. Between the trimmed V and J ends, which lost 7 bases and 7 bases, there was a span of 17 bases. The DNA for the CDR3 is TGTGCCAGTAAACAGGGCACAGGTGGGCAGCCCCAGCATTTT. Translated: CASKQGTGGQPQHF.

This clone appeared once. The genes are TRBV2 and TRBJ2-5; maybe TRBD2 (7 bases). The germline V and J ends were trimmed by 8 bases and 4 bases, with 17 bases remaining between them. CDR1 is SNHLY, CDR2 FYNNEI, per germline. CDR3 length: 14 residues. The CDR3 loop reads CASGWGGGGETQYF. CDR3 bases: TGTGCCAGCGGATGGGGGGGCGGGGGAGAGACCCAGTACTTC.